A selection of T cell receptor beta chains follows, all from one sample in a study of blood T cells in healthy people across ages. TCRdb recomputed calls from the 5' RACE reads with MiXCR, one row per CDR3 protein. Among 600,000 to 850,000 distinct CDR3 sequences listed, approximately 25% were seen once. The data also belong to a second study, concerning T cells of mothers and their children.

Sequencing input: blood. The receptors shown here come from a boy younger than 18 in good health. CDR3s leave out the opening cysteine and the closing phenylalanine or tryptophan. D genes are given only for firm matches.

j_call d_call v_call cdr3_aa
TRBJ1-1 - TRBV10-3 AISAGGLNTEAF
TRBJ2-3 - TRBV12-3/TRBV12-4 ASRQRGGTKAATQY
TRBJ1-5 TRBD1 TRBV18 ASSRQGGDQPQH
TRBJ2-5 TRBD2 TRBV28 ASSPPGEGRKTQY
TRBJ2-1 - TRBV28 ASSLSQGPSYNEQF
TRBJ2-1 TRBD2 TRBV20-1 SAGRLAGDEQF
TRBJ2-3 TRBD1 TRBV6-2/TRBV6-3 ASSYSGGFPDTQY
TRBJ1-1 - TRBV20-1 SAVGAF
TRBJ2-1 TRBD2 TRBV15 ATSRAGLAGEVNNEQF
TRBJ1-1 - TRBV27 ASSGGAATEAF
TRBJ2-3 - TRBV6-1 ASRDYDQY
TRBJ2-1 - TRBV5-1 ASSYGTRSDEQF
TRBJ2-3 - TRBV5-1 ASSLVRASTDTQY
TRBJ2-2 TRBD1 TRBV5-6 ASRSDRLGGGELF
- - TRBV2 ASSEAPPGGGYYEQY
- - TRBV6-1 ASSEGSWGETQY
TRBJ2-7 TRBD1 TRBV2 AGSADRGLPYEQY
TRBJ1-1 - TRBV11-3 ASSPRSAEAF
TRBJ2-3 - TRBV18 ASSPREDTQY
TRBJ2-4 TRBD2 TRBV20-1 SASGTSGGVRDIQY
TRBJ2-5 TRBD1 TRBV5-1 ASSPTGVSQETQY
TRBJ2-3 TRBD2 TRBV6-1 ASSIAAGSGADTQY
TRBJ2-3 TRBD1 TRBV6-1 ATNTGTGDGTQY
TRBJ1-2 - TRBV4-1 ASSQEADGYT
TRBJ2-3 - TRBV12-3/TRBV12-4 ASSFPSLGTDTQY
TRBJ1-1 - TRBV7-3 ASSLFLSGRYRRDTEAF
TRBJ1-1 - TRBV6-5 ASSPPGVGHTEAF
TRBJ2-7 TRBD2 TRBV27 ASSRTGLAGGNSYEQY
TRBJ1-4 - TRBV7-8 ASSLGSLPGDEKLF
TRBJ2-5 - TRBV3-1 ASSQEWTATGTQY
- - TRBV5-1 ASSARGDEGSYEQY
TRBJ2-2 - TRBV28 ASSFRGTRGSGELF
TRBJ1-3 - TRBV3-1 ASSPGAGGNTIY
TRBJ1-4 - TRBV24-1 ATSDLQSGTNEKLF
TRBJ2-2 - TRBV12-3/TRBV12-4 ASSPGRRDTGELF
TRBJ2-7 TRBD1 TRBV29-1 SVGQGRNEQY
TRBJ1-2 TRBD1 TRBV29-1 SVESRDRGNYGYT
- TRBD2 TRBV24-1 ATSETSGRGLLGNEQF
TRBJ1-2 - TRBV6-5 ATSDGSYGYT
TRBJ1-4 - TRBV4-1 ASSPGRDFDEKLF
TRBJ2-5 - TRBV12-3/TRBV12-4 ASSPSMAQETQY
TRBJ2-5 TRBD2 TRBV29-1 SVDLAGTQETQY
TRBJ1-2 TRBD1 TRBV29-1 SVARQGGFGYT
TRBJ2-3 - TRBV2 ASSVTPSAADTQY
TRBJ2-1 - TRBV5-1 ASSLEGQMAHNEQF
TRBJ2-1 TRBD2 TRBV6-5 ASSGLAGSHEQF
TRBJ2-7 - TRBV3-1 ASSQASYEQC
TRBJ2-1 - TRBV7-2 ASSFRLGGGNEQF
TRBJ2-4 - TRBV6-6 ASRSDRLAKNIQY
TRBJ2-7 - TRBV6-1 ASSARVSYEQY
TRBJ2-5 TRBD2 TRBV7-9 ASSLEYRLAGAQETQY